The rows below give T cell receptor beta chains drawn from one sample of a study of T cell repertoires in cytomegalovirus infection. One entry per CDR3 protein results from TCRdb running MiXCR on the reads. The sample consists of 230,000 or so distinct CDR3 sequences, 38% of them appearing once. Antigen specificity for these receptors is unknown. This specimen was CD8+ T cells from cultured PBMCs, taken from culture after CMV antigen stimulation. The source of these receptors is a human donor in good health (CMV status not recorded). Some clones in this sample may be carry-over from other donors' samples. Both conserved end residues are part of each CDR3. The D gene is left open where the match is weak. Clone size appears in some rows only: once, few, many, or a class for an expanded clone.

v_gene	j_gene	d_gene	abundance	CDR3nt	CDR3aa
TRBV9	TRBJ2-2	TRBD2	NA	TGTGCCAGCAGCGTAACAGCGGGGGCGAACACCGGGGAGCTGTTTTTT	CASSVTAGANTGELFF
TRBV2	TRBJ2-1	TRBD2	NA	TGTGCCAGCAGTGAAGCCTCGACGCTAGCGGGGCTTAACAATGAGCAGTTCTTC	CASSEASTLAGLNNEQFF
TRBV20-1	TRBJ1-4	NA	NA	TGCAGTGCCCCCGCCGGGACCTTGAATGAAAAACTGTTTTTT	CSAPAGTLNEKLFF
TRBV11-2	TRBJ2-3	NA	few	TGTGCCAGCAAAGCCGCGGCAGATACGCAGTATTTT	CASKAAADTQYF
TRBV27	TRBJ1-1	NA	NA	TGTGCCAGCAGTTCCCGGCGATGGGGCACTGAAGCTTTCTTT	CASSSRRWGTEAFF
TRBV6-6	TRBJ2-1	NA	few	TGTGCCAGCAGCCAGGGGAGCCCGTTGATATACTACAATGAGCAGTTCTTC	CASSQGSPLIYYNEQFF
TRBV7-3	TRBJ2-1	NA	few	TGTGCCAGCAGCTTAGGGACGATCCTCGGCAATGAGCAGTTCTTC	CASSLGTILGNEQFF
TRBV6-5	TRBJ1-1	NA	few	TGTGCCAGCAGCTCCAGCCCCGGTACTGGGAACACTGAAGCTTTCTTT	CASSSSPGTGNTEAFF
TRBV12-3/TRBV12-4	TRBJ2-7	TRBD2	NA	TGTGCCAGCAGTTTGGAGGCGGGGGCCTACGAGCAGTACTTC	CASSLEAGAYEQYF
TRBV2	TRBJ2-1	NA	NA	TGTGCCAGCAGTGATAGAAGCTACAATGAGCAGTTCTTC	CASSDRSYNEQFF
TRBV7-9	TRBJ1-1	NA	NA	TGTGCCAGCAGCTTTCCAGGAGGAGGTGCTGAAGCTTTCTTT	CASSFPGGGAEAFF
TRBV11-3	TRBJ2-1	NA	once	TGTGCCAGCAGCATCACCGGGGAGGCTGATGAGCAGTTCTTC	CASSITGEADEQFF
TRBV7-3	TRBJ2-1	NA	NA	TGTGCCAGCAGCTTCCACGGGAAGGGTCCCAATGAGCAGTTCTTC	CASSFHGKGPNEQFF
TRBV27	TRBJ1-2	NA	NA	TGTGCCAGCAGTTTAGGGGCAGGTGGCTATGGCTACACCTTC	CASSLGAGGYGYTF
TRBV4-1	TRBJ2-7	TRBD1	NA	TGCGCCAGCAGCCAGAGTTGGACAGGGAGCTACGAGCAGTACTTC	CASSQSWTGSYEQYF
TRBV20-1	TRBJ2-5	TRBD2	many	TGCAGTGCCGGGGGGAACAGCCATTTCCAAGAGACCCAGTACTTC	CSAGGNSHFQETQYF
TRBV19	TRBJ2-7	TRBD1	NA	TGTGCCAGTAGTCCCGTGGGACAGGGCCACTACGAGCAGTACTTC	CASSPVGQGHYEQYF
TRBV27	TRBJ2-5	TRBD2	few	TGTGCCAGCAGCCTAGAGACTAGCGGGGGGACCGACCGACTAGAGACCCAGTACTTC	CASSLETSGGTDRLETQYF
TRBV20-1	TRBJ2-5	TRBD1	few	TGCAGTGCTAGTTACAGGGGGTGGATCGAGACCCAGTACTTC	CSASYRGWIETQYF
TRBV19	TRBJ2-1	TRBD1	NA	TGTGCCAGTAGTTCACGACAGGGGCTAAACAATGAGCAGTTCTTC	CASSSRQGLNNEQFF